This T cell receptor beta chain was observed in a study of breast tumors, draining lymph nodes, adjacent tissues. This clonotype was seen at least ten times. The target antigen is unknown. Breast cancer patients provided tissue from their axillary draining lymph nodes. Findings and limits, study-wide: Luminal-like breast cancer showed significantly higher tumor–nontumor repertoire similarity than basal-like.

Germline CDR1 reads DFQATT; CDR2 reads SNEGSKA (reference sequence). V lost 5 bases and J lost 4, with 8 bases in between. The CDR3 runs 11 residues. One entry per CDR3 protein results from TCRdb running MiXCR on the multiplex PCR reads. The table lists under 250,000 distinct CDR3 sequences, 32% of them singletons. The sample consisted of axillary lymph node tissue. V is TRBV20-1 and J is TRBJ1-1; D unclear. The origin of this receptor is a female donor with breast cancer. Some clones in this sample may be carry-over from other donors' samples. As DNA, the CDR3 is TGCAGTGCTCCTCGGCGCACTGAAGCTTTCTTT. It is translated as CSAPRRTEAFF.